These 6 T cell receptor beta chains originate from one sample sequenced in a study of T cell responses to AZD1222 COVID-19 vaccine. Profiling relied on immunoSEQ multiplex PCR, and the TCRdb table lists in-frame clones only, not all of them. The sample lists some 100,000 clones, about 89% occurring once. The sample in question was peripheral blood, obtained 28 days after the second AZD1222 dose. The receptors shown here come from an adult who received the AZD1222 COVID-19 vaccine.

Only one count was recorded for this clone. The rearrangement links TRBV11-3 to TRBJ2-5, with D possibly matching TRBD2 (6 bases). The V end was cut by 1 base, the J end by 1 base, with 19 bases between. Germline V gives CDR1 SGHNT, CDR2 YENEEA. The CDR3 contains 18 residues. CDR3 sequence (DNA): TGTGCCAGCAGCTTAGGTCCCGAGGCGGGACCATTCCAAGAGACCCAGTACTTC. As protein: CASSLGPEAGPFQETQYF.

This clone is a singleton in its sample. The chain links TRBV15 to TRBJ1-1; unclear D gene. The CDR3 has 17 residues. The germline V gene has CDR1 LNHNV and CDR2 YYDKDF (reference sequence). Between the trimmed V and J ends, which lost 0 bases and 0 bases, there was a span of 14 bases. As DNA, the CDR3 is TGTGCCACCAGCAGAGAATCAGCGGCTTATATGAACACTGAAGCTTTCTTT. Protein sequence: CATSRESAAYMNTEAFF.

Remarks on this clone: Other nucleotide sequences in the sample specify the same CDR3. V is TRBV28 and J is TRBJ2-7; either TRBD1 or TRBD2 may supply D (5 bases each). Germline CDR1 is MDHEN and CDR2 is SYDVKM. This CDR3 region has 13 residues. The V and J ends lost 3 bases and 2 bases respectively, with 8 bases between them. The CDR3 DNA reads TGTGCCAGCAGTTTGACGGGGCCCTACGAGCAGTACTTC. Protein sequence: CASSLTGPYEQYF.

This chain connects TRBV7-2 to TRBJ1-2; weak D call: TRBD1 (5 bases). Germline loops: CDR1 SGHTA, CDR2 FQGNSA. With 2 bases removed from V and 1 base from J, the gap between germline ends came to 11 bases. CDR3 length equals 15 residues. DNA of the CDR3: TGTGCCAGCAGCTTACGACAGCTACTTAACTATGGCTACACCTTC. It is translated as CASSLRQLLNYGYTF. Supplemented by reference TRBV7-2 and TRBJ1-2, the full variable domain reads GAGVSQSPSNKVTEKGKDVELRCDPISGHTALYWYRQSLGQGLEFLIYFQGNSAPDKSGLPSDRFSAERTGGSVSTLTIQRTQQEDSAVYLCASSLRQLLNYGYTFGSGTRLTVV.

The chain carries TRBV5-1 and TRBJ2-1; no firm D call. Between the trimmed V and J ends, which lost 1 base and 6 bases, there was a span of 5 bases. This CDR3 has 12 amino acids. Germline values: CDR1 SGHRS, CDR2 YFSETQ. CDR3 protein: CASSLYGNEQFF. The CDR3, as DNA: TGCGCCAGCAGCTTGTATGGCAATGAGCAGTTCTTC.

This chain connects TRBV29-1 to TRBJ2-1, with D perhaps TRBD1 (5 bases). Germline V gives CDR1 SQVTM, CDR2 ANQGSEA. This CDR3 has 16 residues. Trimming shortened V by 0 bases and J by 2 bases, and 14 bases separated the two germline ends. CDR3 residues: CSVEDPRALTYNEQFF. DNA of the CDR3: TGCAGCGTTGAAGATCCCAGGGCGCTAACCTACAATGAGCAGTTCTTC.